The rows below give T cell receptor beta chains drawn from one sample of a study of T-cell memory formation after mild COVID-19. Each CDR3 protein gets one entry after TCRdb re-called the 5' RACE reads with MiXCR. The repertoire holds 450,000 or so distinct CDR3 sequences, more than 20% seen once, with 12% in the top ten. The specimen was PBMCs or a T cell subset sorted from them (not recorded which). The origin of the receptors is an adult woman who had mild COVID-19 (a few samples of this study predate the infection). Cell type and time point are not known. Each CDR3 is given with its conserved first and last residue.

v_gene: TRBV29-1; j_gene: TRBJ1-4; CDR3aa: CSVKTGPNEKLFF
v_gene: TRBV7-8; j_gene: TRBJ1-5; CDR3aa: CASSPSTVDSNQPQHF
v_gene: TRBV29-1; j_gene: TRBJ2-1; CDR3aa: CSVDAGSSYNEQFF
v_gene: TRBV4-2; j_gene: TRBJ2-1; CDR3aa: CASSQGQAPNNEQFF
v_gene: TRBV18; j_gene: TRBJ2-3; CDR3aa: CASSPTYSSTDTQYF
v_gene: TRBV18; j_gene: TRBJ2-1; CDR3aa: CASSPPADNEQFF
v_gene: TRBV3-1; j_gene: TRBJ2-1; CDR3aa: CASSQTLSSYNEQFF
v_gene: TRBV29-1; j_gene: TRBJ2-7; CDR3aa: CSVESMTGISYEQYF
v_gene: TRBV7-9; j_gene: TRBJ2-5; CDR3aa: CASSPQYQETQYF
v_gene: TRBV6-1; j_gene: TRBJ1-2; CDR3aa: CASLRSGDGYTF
v_gene: TRBV11-2; j_gene: TRBJ2-7; CDR3aa: CASSPFPGGRAYEQYF
v_gene: TRBV9; j_gene: TRBJ2-7; CDR3aa: CASSPVGADYEQYF
v_gene: TRBV12-5; j_gene: TRBJ1-5; CDR3aa: CASGLAIDRINGLGQPQHF
v_gene: TRBV29-1; j_gene: TRBJ1-1; CDR3aa: CSVDRQTNTEAFF
v_gene: TRBV20-1; j_gene: TRBJ2-6; CDR3aa: CSAREFRFSGANVLTF
v_gene: TRBV6-5; j_gene: TRBJ1-1; CDR3aa: CASSYSWQGNTEAFF
v_gene: TRBV7-8; j_gene: TRBJ2-5; CDR3aa: CASSLGPGLAAQETQYF
v_gene: TRBV5-6; j_gene: TRBJ2-7; CDR3aa: CASSFPGLASYEQYF
v_gene: TRBV7-7; j_gene: TRBJ2-5; CDR3aa: CASSPGRLSWETQYF
v_gene: TRBV29-1; j_gene: TRBJ2-7; CDR3aa: CSVEVGGRLSYEQYF
v_gene: TRBV4-3; j_gene: TRBJ1-1; CDR3aa: CASSQDRRGRRTEAFF
v_gene: TRBV7-9; j_gene: TRBJ2-3; CDR3aa: CASSGLAGWTDTQYF
v_gene: TRBV5-5; j_gene: TRBJ2-5; CDR3aa: CASSLGLWETQYF
v_gene: TRBV19; j_gene: TRBJ1-1; CDR3aa: CASTNVREGNTEAFF
v_gene: TRBV20-1; j_gene: TRBJ2-5; CDR3aa: CSAREPGQYETQYF
v_gene: TRBV7-8; j_gene: TRBJ2-1; CDR3aa: CATTEGFNEQFF
v_gene: TRBV5-1; j_gene: TRBJ2-1; CDR3aa: CASSLDRGNEQFF
v_gene: TRBV11-2; j_gene: TRBJ2-1; CDR3aa: CASSLASGLAGYNEQFF
v_gene: TRBV24-1; j_gene: TRBJ2-5; CDR3aa: CATRYRETQYF
v_gene: TRBV5-4; j_gene: TRBJ1-1; CDR3aa: CASSFGQVVPDTEAFF
v_gene: TRBV19; j_gene: TRBJ1-2; CDR3aa: CASSMQPGGYTF
v_gene: TRBV12-3/TRBV12-4; j_gene: TRBJ1-2; CDR3aa: CASSPGTWDGYTF
v_gene: TRBV20-1; j_gene: TRBJ2-5; CDR3aa: CSATYRGVTQYF
v_gene: TRBV6-4; j_gene: TRBJ2-7; CDR3aa: CASSEASGSPYEQYF
v_gene: TRBV3-1; j_gene: TRBJ1-1; CDR3aa: CASSLGRGAKTEAFF
v_gene: TRBV30; j_gene: TRBJ1-1; CDR3aa: CAWSMAARGRTEAFF
v_gene: TRBV5-1; j_gene: TRBJ1-1; CDR3aa: CASSINGLTEAFF
v_gene: TRBV6-2/TRBV6-3; j_gene: TRBJ1-1; CDR3aa: CASSPVGRKYTEAFF
v_gene: TRBV29-1; j_gene: TRBJ2-5; CDR3aa: CSVPGIAGEEGGTQYF
v_gene: TRBV20-1; j_gene: TRBJ1-1; CDR3aa: CSAPGQGATEAFF
v_gene: TRBV4-1; j_gene: TRBJ2-1; CDR3aa: CASSPRLVGNEQFF
v_gene: TRBV9; j_gene: TRBJ2-3; CDR3aa: CASSDLAGFTDTQYF
v_gene: TRBV5-1; j_gene: TRBJ2-3; CDR3aa: CASSLASARSDTQYF
v_gene: TRBV19; j_gene: TRBJ2-1; CDR3aa: CASSASGGLYNEQFF
v_gene: TRBV19; j_gene: TRBJ2-1; CDR3aa: CASSRESVNNEQFF